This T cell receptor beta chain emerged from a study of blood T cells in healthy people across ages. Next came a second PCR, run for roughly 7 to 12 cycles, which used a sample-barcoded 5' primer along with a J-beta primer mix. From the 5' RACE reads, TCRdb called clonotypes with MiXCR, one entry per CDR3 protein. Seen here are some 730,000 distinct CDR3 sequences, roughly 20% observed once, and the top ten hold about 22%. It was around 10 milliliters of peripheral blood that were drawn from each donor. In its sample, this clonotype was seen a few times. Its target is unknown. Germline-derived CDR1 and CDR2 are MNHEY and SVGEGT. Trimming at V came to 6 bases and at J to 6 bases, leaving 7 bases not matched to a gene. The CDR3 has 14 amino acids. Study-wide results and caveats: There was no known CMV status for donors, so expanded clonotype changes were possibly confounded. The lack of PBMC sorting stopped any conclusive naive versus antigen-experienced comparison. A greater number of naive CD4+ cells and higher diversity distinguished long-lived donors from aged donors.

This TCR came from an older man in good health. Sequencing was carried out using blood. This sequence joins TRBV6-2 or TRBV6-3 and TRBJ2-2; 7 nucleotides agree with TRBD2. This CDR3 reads CASRIGLAAGELFF. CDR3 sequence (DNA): TGTGCCAGCAGGATCGGTCTAGCGGCCGGGGAGCTGTTTTTT.